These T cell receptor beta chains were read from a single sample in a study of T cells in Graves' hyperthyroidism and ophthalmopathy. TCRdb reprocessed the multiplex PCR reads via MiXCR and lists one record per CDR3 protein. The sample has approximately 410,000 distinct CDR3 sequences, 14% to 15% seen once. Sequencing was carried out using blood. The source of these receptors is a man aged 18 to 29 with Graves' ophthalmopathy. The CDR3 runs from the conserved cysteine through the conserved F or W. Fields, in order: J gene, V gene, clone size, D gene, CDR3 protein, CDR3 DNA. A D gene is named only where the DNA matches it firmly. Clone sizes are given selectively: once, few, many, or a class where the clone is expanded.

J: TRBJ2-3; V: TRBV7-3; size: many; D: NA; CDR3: CASSLKRLARDTDTQYF; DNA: TGTGCCAGCAGCTTAAAGCGCCTAGCGAGAGACACAGATACGCAGTATTTT
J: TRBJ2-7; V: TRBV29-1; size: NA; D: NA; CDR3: CSVGTQENYEQYF; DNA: TGCAGCGTTGGGACTCAGGAAAACTACGAGCAGTACTTC
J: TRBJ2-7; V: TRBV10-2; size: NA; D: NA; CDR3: CASSESTRRGGEQYF; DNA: TGCGCCAGCAGTGAGTCGACTCGCAGGGGGGGGGAGCAGTACTTC
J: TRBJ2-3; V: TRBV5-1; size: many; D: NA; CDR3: CASSFFSGHGTDTQYF; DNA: TGCGCCAGCAGCTTCTTTAGCGGTCATGGGACAGATACGCAGTATTTT
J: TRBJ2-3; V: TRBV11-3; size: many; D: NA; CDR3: CASSLVNPRDDPDTQYF; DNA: TGTGCCAGCAGCTTAGTTAATCCAAGGGACGACCCAGATACGCAGTATTTT
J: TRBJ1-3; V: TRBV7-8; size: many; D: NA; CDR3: CASSPTRSGNTIYF; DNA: TGTGCCAGCAGCCCCACCCGCTCTGGAAACACCATATATTTT
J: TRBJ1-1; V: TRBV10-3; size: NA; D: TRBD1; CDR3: CAIRGTGMDTEAFF; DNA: TGTGCCATCAGGGGGACAGGGATGGACACTGAAGCTTTCTTT
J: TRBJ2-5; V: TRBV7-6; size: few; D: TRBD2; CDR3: CASSISTSGPEGETQYF; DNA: TGTGCCAGCAGCATAAGCACTAGCGGGCCCGAGGGGGAGACCCAGTACTTC
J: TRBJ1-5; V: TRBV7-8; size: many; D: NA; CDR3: CASSLGGHSNQPQHF; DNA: TGTGCCAGCAGCCTAGGGGGACATAGCAATCAGCCCCAGCATTTT
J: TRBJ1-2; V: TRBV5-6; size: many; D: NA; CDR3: CASRWGRGGYTF; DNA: TGTGCCAGCAGATGGGGTCGTGGTGGCTACACCTTC
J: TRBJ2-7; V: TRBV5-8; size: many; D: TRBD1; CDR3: CASKPRQGHEQYF; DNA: TGTGCCAGCAAACCCAGACAGGGCCACGAGCAGTACTTC
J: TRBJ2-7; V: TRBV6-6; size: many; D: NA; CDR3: CASSYSGRVGSYEQYF; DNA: TGTGCCAGCAGTTACTCGGGCAGGGTAGGCTCCTACGAGCAGTACTTC
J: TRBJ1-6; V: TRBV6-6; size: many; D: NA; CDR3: CASSYSQGLNSPLHF; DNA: TGTGCCAGCAGTTACTCGCAGGGTCTTAATTCACCCCTCCACTTT
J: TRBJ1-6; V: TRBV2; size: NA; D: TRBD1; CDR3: CASRGQGVNSPLHF; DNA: TGTGCCAGCAGGGGACAGGGCGTTAATTCACCCCTCCACTTT
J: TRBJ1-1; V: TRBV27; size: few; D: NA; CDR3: CASSLTGSMNTEAFF; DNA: TGTGCCAGCAGTTTAACAGGGTCAATGAACACTGAAGCTTTCTTT
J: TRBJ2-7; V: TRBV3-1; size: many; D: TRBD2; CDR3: CASSQELAGGPGAYEQYF; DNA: TGTGCCAGCAGCCAAGAACTAGCGGGAGGCCCAGGGGCCTACGAGCAGTACTTC
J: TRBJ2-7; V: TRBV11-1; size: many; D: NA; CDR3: CASSLEQNYEQYF; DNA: TGTGCCAGCAGCTTAGAACAGAACTACGAGCAGTACTTC
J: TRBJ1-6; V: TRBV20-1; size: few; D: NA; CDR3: CSANDFGGPSGSPLHF; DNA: TGCAGTGCTAATGATTTTGGGGGGCCCTCGGGATCACCCCTCCACTTT
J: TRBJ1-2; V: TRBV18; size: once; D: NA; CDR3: CASSPLDTSNYGYTF; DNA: TGTGCCAGCTCACCACTAGACACTTCTAACTATGGCTACACCTTC
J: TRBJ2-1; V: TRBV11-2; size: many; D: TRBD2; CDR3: CASSLGVAGAQNTKQFF; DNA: TGTGCCAGCAGCTTAGGGGTAGCGGGGGCCCAAAATACTAAGCAGTTCTTC
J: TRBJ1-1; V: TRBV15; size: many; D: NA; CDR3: CATSKSGGLAFF; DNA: TGTGCCACCAGCAAGAGCGGAGGGTTAGCTTTCTTT
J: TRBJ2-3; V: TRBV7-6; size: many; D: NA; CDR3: CASSLETSWPTDTQYF; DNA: TGTGCCAGCAGCTTGGAGACTAGTTGGCCCACAGATACGCAGTATTTT
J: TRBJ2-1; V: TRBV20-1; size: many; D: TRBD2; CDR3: CSALGLAGRPNNEQFF; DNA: TGCAGTGCTCTCGGACTAGCGGGGCGCCCCAACAATGAGCAGTTCTTC
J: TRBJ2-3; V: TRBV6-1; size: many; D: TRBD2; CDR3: CASSYGRGYDTQYF; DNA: TGTGCCAGCAGTTACGGGAGGGGATACGATACGCAGTATTTT
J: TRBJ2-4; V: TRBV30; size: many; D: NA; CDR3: CAWKGQGKNIQYF; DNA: TGTGCCTGGAAGGGTCAGGGCAAAAACATTCAGTACTTC
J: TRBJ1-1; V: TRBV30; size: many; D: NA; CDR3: CAWSGRFMNTEAFF; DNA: TGTGCCTGGAGTGGGAGGTTCATGAACACTGAAGCTTTCTTT
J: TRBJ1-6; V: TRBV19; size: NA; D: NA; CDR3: CASMTAGTNHSPLHF; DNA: TGTGCCAGTATGACCGCCGGGACAAATCATTCACCCCTCCACTTT
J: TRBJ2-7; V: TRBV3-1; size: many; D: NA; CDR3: CASSQEARGKGKQYF; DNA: TGTGCCAGCAGCCAAGAGGCCCGGGGAAAGGGTAAGCAGTACTTC
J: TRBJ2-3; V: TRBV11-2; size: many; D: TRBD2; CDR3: CASSFGTSGWDTQYF; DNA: TGTGCCAGCAGCTTCGGGACTAGCGGATGGGATACGCAGTATTTT
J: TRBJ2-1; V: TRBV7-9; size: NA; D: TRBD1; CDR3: CASSHPAGTGSSYNEQFF; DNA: TGTGCCAGCAGCCATCCGGCCGGGACAGGGAGCTCCTACAATGAGCAGTTCTTC
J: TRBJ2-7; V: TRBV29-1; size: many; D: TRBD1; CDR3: CSVPGQGTYEQYF; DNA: TGCAGCGTCCCGGGACAGGGCACCTACGAGCAGTACTTC
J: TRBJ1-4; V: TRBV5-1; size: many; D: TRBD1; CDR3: CASSLEGTGGEEKLFF; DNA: TGCGCCAGCAGCTTGGAAGGGACAGGGGGCGAGGAAAAACTGTTTTTT
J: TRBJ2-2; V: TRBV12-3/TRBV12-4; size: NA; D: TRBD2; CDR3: CASSSSGSATGELFF; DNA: TGTGCCAGCAGTTCTAGCGGGAGTGCCACCGGGGAGCTGTTTTTT
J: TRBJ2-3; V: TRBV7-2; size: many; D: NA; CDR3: CASSFSQGDTQYF; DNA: TGTGCCAGCAGCTTCTCCCAGGGGGATACGCAGTATTTT
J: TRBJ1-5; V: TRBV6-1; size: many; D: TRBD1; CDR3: CASSGGQGDQPQHF; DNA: TGTGCCAGCAGTGGGGGGCAGGGGGACCAGCCCCAGCATTTT
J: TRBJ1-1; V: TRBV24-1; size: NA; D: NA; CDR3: CATSDRGAPEAFF; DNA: TGTGCCACCAGTGATCGGGGGGCGCCGGAAGCTTTCTTT
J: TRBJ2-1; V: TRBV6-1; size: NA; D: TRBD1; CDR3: CASSAGPGQGFSYNEQFF; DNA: TGTGCCAGCAGTGCTGGGCCGGGACAGGGATTCTCCTACAATGAGCAGTTCTTC
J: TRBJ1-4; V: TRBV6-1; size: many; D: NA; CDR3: CASRTPGAEKLFF; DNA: TGTGCCAGCAGGACCCCAGGGGCAGAAAAACTGTTTTTT
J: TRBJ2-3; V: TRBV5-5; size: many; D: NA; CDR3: CASSLATDTQYF; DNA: TGTGCCAGCAGCTTGGCTACAGATACGCAGTATTTT
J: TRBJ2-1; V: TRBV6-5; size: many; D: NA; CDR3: CASSYYHEQFF; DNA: TGTGCCAGCAGTTACTATCATGAGCAGTTCTTC
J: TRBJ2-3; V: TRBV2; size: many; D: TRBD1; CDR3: CATYTQGAPGTDTQYF; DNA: TGTGCCACCTATACCCAGGGGGCACCCGGCACAGATACGCAGTATTTT
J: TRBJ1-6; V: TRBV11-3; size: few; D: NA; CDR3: CASAPGVAPLHF; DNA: TGTGCCAGCGCTCCGGGGGTGGCACCCCTCCACTTT
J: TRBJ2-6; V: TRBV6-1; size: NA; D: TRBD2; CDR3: CASSERGPSGRKTSGANVLTF; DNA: TGTGCCAGCAGTGAAAGGGGTCCTAGCGGGAGAAAGACTTCTGGGGCCAACGTCCTGACTTTC
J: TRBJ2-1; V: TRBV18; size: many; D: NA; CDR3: CASSPQGGMGEQFF; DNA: TGTGCCAGCTCACCACAGGGAGGTATGGGCGAGCAGTTCTTC
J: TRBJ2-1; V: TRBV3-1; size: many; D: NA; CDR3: CASSQRRLSTYNEQFF; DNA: TGTGCCAGCAGCCAACGGCGACTGAGTACCTACAATGAGCAGTTCTTC
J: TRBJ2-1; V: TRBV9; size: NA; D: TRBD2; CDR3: CASSVGLAGSYNEQFF; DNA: TGTGCCAGCAGCGTAGGTCTAGCGGGTTCCTACAATGAGCAGTTCTTC
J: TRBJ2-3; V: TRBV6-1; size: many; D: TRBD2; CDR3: CASSHTSGRTDTQYF; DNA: TGTGCCAGCAGCCACACTAGCGGGAGAACAGATACGCAGTATTTT